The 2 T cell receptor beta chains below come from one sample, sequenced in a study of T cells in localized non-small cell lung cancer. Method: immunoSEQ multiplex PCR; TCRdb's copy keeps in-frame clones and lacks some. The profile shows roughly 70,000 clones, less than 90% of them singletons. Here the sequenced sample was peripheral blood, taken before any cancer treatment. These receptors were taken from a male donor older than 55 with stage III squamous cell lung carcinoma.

Here the CDR3 DNA reads TGTGCCAGTACCGACACGGGACAGGGCTATGGCTACACCTTC. Its translation: CASTDTGQGYGYTF. This chain joins TRBV19 and TRBJ1-2, with 9 nucleotides matching TRBD1. CDR1 and CDR2 from the germline V gene are LNHDA and SQIVND (reference sequence). The CDR3 sequence is 14 residues long. Trimming took 7 bases from V and 4 from J; bases not matched to a gene: 7.

The CDR3 region has the DNA TGTGCCAGCAATAACCCGGGGTCCTACTATGGCTACACCTTC. This translates into CASNNPGSYYGYTF. V is TRBV9 and J is TRBJ1-2, with D unclear. Trimming cost V 6 bases and J 3 bases, with 15 bases left between them. The length of the CDR3 is 14 residues. Germline lookup yields CDR1 SGDLS and CDR2 YYNGEE.